Below, 10 T cell receptor beta chains from the same sample are listed, as sequenced in a study of T cells in Graves' hyperthyroidism and ophthalmopathy. Using RNA transcripts as the source, TCR beta CDR3 regions were amplified. HTBI primers drove first-round RT-PCR of the TCR CDR3. TCRdb itself ran the multiplex PCR reads through MiXCR, one entry per CDR3 protein. This table has around 300,000 distinct CDR3 sequences, approximately 14% appearing once. The source material was blood. These receptors came from a woman in her 30s with Graves' hyperthyroidism.

A note on this clonotype: The junction does not match germline at one end; this may be a read error. The chain employs TRBV11-2 and TRBJ1-6; TRBD1 agrees at 7 bases. CDR1 is SGHAT, CDR2 FQNNGV, per germline. The CDR3 loop spans 15 amino acids. The CDR3 loop reads CTSSPGGQPNSPLHF. For the CDR3, the DNA is TGTACCAGCAGCCCCGGGGGACAGCCTAATTCACCCCTCCACTTT.

Only a few counts were recorded for this clonotype. At one end the junction does not follow the germline gene, possibly because of a read error. The chain uses TRBV18 and TRBJ1-2; 8 bases are shared with TRBD1. Germline assignment: CDR1 KGHSH and CDR2 LQKENI. This CDR3 spans 15 amino acids. The CDR3 nucleotides read TGTGCCGGCTCACCACGGACAGGGAAGGGCTATGGCTACACCTTC. Its protein product is CAGSPRTGKGYGYTF.

The table lists this clonotype with many counts. V usage is TRBV12-3 or TRBV12-4 and J usage is TRBJ2-7, with D uncertain. The CDR3 extends over 13 amino acids. Trimming removed 3 bases at V and 5 bases at J, with 11 bases between. The CDR3 protein is CASSLKETHEQYF. The CDR3 DNA is TGTGCCAGCAGTTTGAAGGAGACACACGAGCAGTACTTC.

This clonotype was seen many times. CDR3 nucleotides: TGTGCCAGCAGCTGGACCGGGACTCTCACCAGAATCCAGGAGGAGACCCAGTACTTC. This gives the protein CASSWTGTLTRIQEETQYF. The J gene is TRBJ2-5, the V gene TRBV7-9; tentatively, D is TRBD2 (6 bases). CDR3 length: 19 amino acids. CDR1 and CDR2 (germline): SEHNR, FQNEAQ (reference sequence). With 4 bases removed from V and 5 bases from J, the gap between germline ends came to 29 bases.

This clonotype was observed at least ten times. The chain has TRBV30 and TRBJ1-2; 8 bases line up with TRBD1. J gave up 6 bases and V 5 bases, and 2 bases lay outside the gene matches. The length of the CDR3 is 11 residues. CDR1 and CDR2 (germline): GTSNPN, SVGIG (reference sequence). The CDR3 DNA sequence: TGTGCCTGGGCGACAGGGGATGGCTACACCTTC. This codes for CAWATGDGYTF.

Concerning this clonotype itself: This may arise from a read error, as a much more abundant clone is one base away. The rearrangement uses TRBV7-8 and TRBJ2-7; D gene ambiguous. Germline CDR1 and CDR2: SGHVS and FQNEAQ. This CDR3 comprises 15 residues. The CDR3 here is CASSLASEPHYEHYF. Written as DNA, the CDR3 is TGTGCCAGCAGCTTAGCGTCCGAGCCCCACTACGAGCACTACTTC.

The sample holds many counts of this clonotype. J is TRBJ1-1 and V is TRBV30; weak D call: TRBD1 (6 bases). CDR1 and CDR2 from the germline V gene are GTSNPN and SVGIG (reference sequence). The CDR3 runs to 13 residues. The germline V and J ends were trimmed by 0 bases and 1 base, with 6 bases remaining between them. For the CDR3, the DNA is TGTGCCTGGAGTGTACAGGGGAACACTGAAGCTTTCTTT. This translates into CAWSVQGNTEAFF. Full variable domain (missing parts from reference TRBV30 and TRBJ1-1): SQTIHQWPATLVQPVGSPLSLECTVEGTSNPNLYWYRQAAGRGLQLLFYSVGIGQISSEVPQNLSASRPQDRQFILSSKKLLLSDSGFYLCAWSVQGNTEAFFGQGTRLTVV.

This clonotype was observed many times. This rearrangement joins TRBV28 to TRBJ2-5, with 7 positions matching TRBD2. Trimming at V came to 5 bases and at J to 1 base, leaving 25 bases not matched to a gene. This CDR3 region has 21 residues. CDR1 and CDR2 (germline): MDHEN, SYDVKM. The CDR3: CASSLQTGESGKLRVQETQYF. In nucleotides, the CDR3 is TGTGCCAGCAGTCTTCAAACAGGCGAGAGCGGGAAACTGAGGGTCCAAGAGACCCAGTACTTC.

Many counts were recorded for this clonotype. This rearrangement joins TRBV28 to TRBJ2-7, with D unresolved. The CDR3 contains 13 residues. Deletions cut 3 bases from V and 5 bases from J, with 11 bases between. The germline V gene has CDR1 MDHEN and CDR2 SYDVKM. The CDR3 region is CASSLTTGNEQYF. CDR3 bases: TGTGCCAGCAGTTTGACCACTGGGAACGAGCAGTACTTC.

The sample holds many counts of this clonotype. The chain employs TRBV29-1 and TRBJ1-1; D is possibly TRBD1 (5 bases). Trimming took 6 bases from V and 0 from J, leaving 11 bases between them. This CDR3 has 13 amino acids. CDR1 SQVTM and CDR2 ANQGSEA come from the germline V gene. CDR3 bases: TGCAGCGTCGAACAGGCGATGAACACTGAAGCTTTCTTT. Translating gives CSVEQAMNTEAFF.